This T cell receptor (beta chain) was identified in a study (dated by TCRdb to about 2016). Study-wide context: The research examined where HIV persistence comes from in people whose immune systems controlled HIV infection without treatment.

This clonotype is described as medium-sized (0.01 to 0.1%). Its antigen is still unknown. It has no much larger one-base neighbor in the sample; base qualities were not kept. The germline V gene (reference sequence) yields WNHNN for CDR1 and SYGVQD for CDR2. The CDR3 sequence holds 11 residues, the cysteine and phenylalanine included. The sequence is cut down to CDR3 DNA, 33 bases in frame from base 1. The method behind the library was 5' RACE. Sequencing instrument: Illumina HiSeq 2000. The public reads were reprocessed in TCRdb via fastp at Q25 and MiXCR, keeping in-frame beta chains. CDR3 protein sequences are deduplicated, and each keeps its most common genes and DNA. The sample table records around 1,400 distinct CDR3 sequences; 7.2% of these occur just once. Roughly 15% of the sample comes from the top ten.

The material sequenced was central memory T cells from blood PBMCs. Read against the paper, the sample's cell subset or site label means: central memory CD4+ T cells. The chain is encoded by TRBV10-1 joined to TRBJ1-5; a tentative D call is TRBD1 (5 bases match). This sequence was found in a male donor with HIV. The CDR3 region reads CVLEGSKPQHF. At the DNA level, the sequence is TGCGTCTTAGAGGGGTCGAAGCCCCAGCATTTT.